This T cell receptor beta chain was observed in a study of shared clonotypes between healthy human individuals. About the study: The plates for each donor numbered three CD4 naive, three CD4 memory, two CD8 naive and one CD8 memory. Study conclusions and caveats: The rarefaction results pointed to incomplete sorted-subset sequencing despite large depth.

Libraries were prepared by immunoSEQ multiplex PCR; TCRdb keeps only in-frame clonotypes and omits some of them. The sample has 950,000 to 1,100,000 clones, approximately 80% seen once. The CDR3 totals 13 residues. Germline V gene sequence: CDR1 SGHAT, CDR2 FQNNGV. Trimming left V 4 bases short and J 8 bases short, with 12 bases between. On this clone: The antigen remains unidentified.

Material: memory CD4+ T cells from PBMCs. The subset is: CD45RA-negative fraction. The rearrangement links TRBV11-2 to TRBJ2-4; no reliable D call. This clonotype originated in a man younger than 35 in good health. Some clones in this sample may be carry-over from other donors' samples. Here the CDR3 DNA reads TGTGCCAGCAGCTCCCCGCTAGGATACATTCAGTACTTC. Its translation: CASSSPLGYIQYF.